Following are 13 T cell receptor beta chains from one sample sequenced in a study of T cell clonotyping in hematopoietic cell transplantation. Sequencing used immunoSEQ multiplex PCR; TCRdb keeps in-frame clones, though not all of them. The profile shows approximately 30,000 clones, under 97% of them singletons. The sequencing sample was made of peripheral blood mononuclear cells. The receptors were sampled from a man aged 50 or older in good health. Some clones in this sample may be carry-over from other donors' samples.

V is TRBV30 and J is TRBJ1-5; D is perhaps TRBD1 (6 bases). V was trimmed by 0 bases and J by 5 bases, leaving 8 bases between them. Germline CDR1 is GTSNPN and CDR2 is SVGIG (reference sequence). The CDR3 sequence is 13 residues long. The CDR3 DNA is TGTGCCTGGAGTGTAGGGGGGGATCAGCCCCAGCATTTT. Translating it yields CAWSVGGDQPQHF.

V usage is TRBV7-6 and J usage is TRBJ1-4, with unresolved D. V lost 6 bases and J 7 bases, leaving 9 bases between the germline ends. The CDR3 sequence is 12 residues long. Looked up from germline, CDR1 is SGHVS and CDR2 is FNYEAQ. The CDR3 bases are TGTGCCAGCAGTCTCCCGGGTGAAAAACTGTTTTTT. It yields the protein CASSLPGEKLFF.

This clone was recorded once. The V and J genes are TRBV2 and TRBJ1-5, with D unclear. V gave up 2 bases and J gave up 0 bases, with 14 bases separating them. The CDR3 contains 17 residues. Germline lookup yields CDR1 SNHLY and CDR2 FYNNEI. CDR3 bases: TGTGCCAGCAGTGAATTTTTCCTTGGGAATAGCAATCAGCCCCAGCATTTT. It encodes CASSEFFLGNSNQPQHF. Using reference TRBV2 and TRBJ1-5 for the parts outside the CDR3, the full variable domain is EPEVTQTPSHQVTQMGQEVILRCVPISNHLYFYWYRQILGQKVEFLVSFYNNEISEKSEIFDDQFSVERPDGSNFTLKIRSTKLEDSAMYFCASSEFFLGNSNQPQHFGDGTRLSIL.

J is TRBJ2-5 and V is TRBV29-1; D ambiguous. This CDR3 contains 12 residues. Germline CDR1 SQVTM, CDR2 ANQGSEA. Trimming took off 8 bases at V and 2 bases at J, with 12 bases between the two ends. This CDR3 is CSSGWGQETQYF. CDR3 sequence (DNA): TGCAGCTCTGGGTGGGGACAAGAGACCCAGTACTTC.

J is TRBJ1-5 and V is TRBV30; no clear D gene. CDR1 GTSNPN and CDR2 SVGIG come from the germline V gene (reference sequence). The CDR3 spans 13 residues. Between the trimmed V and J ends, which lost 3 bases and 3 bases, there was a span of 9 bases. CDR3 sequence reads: CAWSSTVNQPQHF. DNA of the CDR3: TGTGCCTGGAGCAGTACAGTCAATCAGCCCCAGCATTTT.

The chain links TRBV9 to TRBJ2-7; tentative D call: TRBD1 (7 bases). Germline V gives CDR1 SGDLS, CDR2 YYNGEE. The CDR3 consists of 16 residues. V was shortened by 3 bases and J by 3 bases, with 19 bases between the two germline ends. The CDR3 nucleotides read TGTGCCAGCAGCGGAGAAGGGGGCGGGGCGGGCTACGAGCAGTACTTC. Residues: CASSGEGGGAGYEQYF.

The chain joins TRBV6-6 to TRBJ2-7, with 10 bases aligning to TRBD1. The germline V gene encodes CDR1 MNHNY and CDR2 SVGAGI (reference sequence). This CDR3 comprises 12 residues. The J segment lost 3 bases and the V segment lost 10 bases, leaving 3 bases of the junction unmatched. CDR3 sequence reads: CATWTGGYEQYF. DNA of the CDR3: TGTGCCACCTGGACAGGGGGCTACGAGCAGTACTTC.

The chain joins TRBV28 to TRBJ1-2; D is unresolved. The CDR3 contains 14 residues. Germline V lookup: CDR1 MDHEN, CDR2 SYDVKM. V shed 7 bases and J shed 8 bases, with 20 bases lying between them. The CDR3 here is CASTFSEGFRGYTF. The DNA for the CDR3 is TGTGCCAGCACCTTTAGTGAGGGCTTTAGAGGCTACACCTTC.

The CDR3 reads CASSVAPLSYNEQFF. Here the CDR3 DNA reads TGTGCCAGCAGCGTAGCCCCTCTCTCCTACAATGAGCAGTTCTTC. The chain combines TRBV9 with TRBJ2-1; D unclear. The germline gives CDR1 SGDLS, CDR2 YYNGEE. V was cut by 0 bases and J by 0 bases, with 7 bases left in between. This CDR3 comprises 15 residues.

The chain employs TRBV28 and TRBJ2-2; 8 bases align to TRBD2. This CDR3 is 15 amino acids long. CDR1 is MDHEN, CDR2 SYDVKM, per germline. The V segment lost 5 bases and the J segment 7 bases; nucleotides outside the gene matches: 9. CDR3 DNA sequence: TGTGCCAGCAGTCGGGTCGGGGGGGCCGGCGGGGAGCTGTTTTTT. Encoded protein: CASSRVGGAGGELFF.

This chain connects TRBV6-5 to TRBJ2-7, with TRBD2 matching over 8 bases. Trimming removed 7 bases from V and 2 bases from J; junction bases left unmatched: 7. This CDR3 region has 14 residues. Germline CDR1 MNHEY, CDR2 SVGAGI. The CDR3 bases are TGTGCCAGCACCCGGGAGGGGAGCCCCTACGAGCAGTACTTC. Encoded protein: CASTREGSPYEQYF.

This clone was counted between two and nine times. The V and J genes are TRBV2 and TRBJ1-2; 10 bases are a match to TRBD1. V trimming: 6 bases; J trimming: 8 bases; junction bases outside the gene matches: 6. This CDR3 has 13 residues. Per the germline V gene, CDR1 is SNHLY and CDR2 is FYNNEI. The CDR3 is CASSSDRGRGYTF. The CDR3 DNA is TGTGCCAGCAGCTCGGACAGGGGGAGAGGCTACACCTTC.

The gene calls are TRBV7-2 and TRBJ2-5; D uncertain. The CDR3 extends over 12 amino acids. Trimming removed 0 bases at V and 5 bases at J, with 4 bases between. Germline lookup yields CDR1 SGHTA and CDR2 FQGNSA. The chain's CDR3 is CASSLARETQYF. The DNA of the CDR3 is TGTGCCAGCAGCTTAGCGAGGGAGACCCAGTACTTC.